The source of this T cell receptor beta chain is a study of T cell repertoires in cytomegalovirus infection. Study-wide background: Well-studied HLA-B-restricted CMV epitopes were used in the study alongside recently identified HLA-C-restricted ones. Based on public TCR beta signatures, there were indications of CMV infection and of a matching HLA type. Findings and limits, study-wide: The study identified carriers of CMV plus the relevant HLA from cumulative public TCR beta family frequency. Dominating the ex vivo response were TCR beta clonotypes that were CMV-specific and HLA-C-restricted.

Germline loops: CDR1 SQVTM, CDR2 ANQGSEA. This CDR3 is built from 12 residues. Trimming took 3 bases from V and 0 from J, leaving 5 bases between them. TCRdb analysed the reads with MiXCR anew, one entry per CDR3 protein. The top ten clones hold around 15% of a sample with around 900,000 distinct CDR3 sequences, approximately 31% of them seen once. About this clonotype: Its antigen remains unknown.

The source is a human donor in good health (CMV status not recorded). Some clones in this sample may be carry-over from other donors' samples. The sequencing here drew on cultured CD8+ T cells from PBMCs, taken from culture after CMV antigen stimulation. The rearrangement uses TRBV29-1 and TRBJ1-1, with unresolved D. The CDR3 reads CSVDIMNTEAFF. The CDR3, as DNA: TGCAGCGTTGACATAATGAACACTGAAGCTTTCTTT.